This T cell receptor (beta chain) was obtained from a study of blood T cell repertoires in COVID-19. Study-wide context: Researchers got acute and convalescent COVID-19 samples from the United States, Italy and Spain. The analysed material was cDNA or gDNA that came from T cells, B-cell-depleted T cells, or PBMCs.

Methods used by the authors: By means of reference gene primer amplification, nucleated cell counts were estimated. TCRdb keeps only in-frame clones here, not all; method: immunoSEQ multiplex PCR. D and trimming come from the DNA, and the V and J calls and clone size come from that table. There are some 66,000 clones in the sample; over 80% occur only once, and under 8.5% lies in the top ten. From germline, CDR1 is GTSNPN and CDR2 SVGIG (reference sequence). The V gene end was trimmed by 5 bases and the J gene end by 3 bases; junction bases not matched to a gene: 10. The CDR3 consists of 16 residues.

Sequencing was performed on peripheral blood. This TCR was sampled from a human donor in a cohort sampled during active COVID-19. The chain joins TRBV30 to TRBJ2-2; 9 bases are a match to TRBD2. The DNA of the CDR3 is TGTGCCTGGTCGGGCGGGAGGGCCACGTACACCGGGGAGCTGTTTTTT. Translated: CAWSGGRATYTGELFF.